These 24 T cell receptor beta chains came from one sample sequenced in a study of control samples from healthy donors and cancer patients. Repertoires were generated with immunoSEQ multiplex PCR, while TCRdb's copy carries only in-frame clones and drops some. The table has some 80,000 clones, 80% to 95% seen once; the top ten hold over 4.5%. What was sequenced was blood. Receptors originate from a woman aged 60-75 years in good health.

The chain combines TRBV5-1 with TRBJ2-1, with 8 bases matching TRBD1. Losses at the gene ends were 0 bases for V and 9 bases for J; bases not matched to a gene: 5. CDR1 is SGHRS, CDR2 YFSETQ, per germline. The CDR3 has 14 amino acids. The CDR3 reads CASSLGAGGGEQFF. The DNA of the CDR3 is TGCGCCAGCAGCTTGGGGGCAGGGGGCGGTGAGCAGTTCTTC.

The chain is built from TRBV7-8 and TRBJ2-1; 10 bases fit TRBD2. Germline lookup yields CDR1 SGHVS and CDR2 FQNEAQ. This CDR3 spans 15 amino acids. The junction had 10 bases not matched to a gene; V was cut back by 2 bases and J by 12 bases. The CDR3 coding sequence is TGTGCCAGCAGCTTACGGCTAGCGGGAGCTGTAGGGCAGTTCTTC. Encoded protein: CASSLRLAGAVGQFF.

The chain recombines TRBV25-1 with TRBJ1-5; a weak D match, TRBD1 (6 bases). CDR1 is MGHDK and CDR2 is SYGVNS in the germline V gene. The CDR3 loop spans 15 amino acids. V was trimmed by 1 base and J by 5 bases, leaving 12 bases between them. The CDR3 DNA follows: TGTGCCAGCAGTGAATGGGGGGGCGCTGATCAGCCCCAGCATTTT. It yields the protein CASSEWGGADQPQHF.

CDR3 sequence (DNA): TGTGCCAGCAGCTTTGGAGAAAACACTGAAGCTTTCTTT. As protein: CASSFGENTEAFF. The chain recombines TRBV5-8 with TRBJ1-1, with unresolved D. Trimming cost V 2 bases and J 2 bases, with 7 bases left between them. Germline V CDR1 and CDR2: SGHTS, YDEGEE. CDR3 length: 13 residues.

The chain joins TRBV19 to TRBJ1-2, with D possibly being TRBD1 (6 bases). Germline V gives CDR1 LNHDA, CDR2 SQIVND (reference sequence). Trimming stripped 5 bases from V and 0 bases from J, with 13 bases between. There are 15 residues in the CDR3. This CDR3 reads CASSALDSSNYGYTF. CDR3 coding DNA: TGTGCCAGTAGTGCGCTGGACAGCTCTAACTATGGCTACACCTTC.

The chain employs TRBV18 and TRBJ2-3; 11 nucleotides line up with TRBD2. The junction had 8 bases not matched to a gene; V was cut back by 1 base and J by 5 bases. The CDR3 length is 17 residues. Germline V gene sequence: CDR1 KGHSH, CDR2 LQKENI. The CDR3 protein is CASSPRVTSGSGDTQYF. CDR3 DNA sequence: TGTGCCAGCTCACCACGAGTTACTAGCGGGAGTGGAGATACGCAGTATTTT.

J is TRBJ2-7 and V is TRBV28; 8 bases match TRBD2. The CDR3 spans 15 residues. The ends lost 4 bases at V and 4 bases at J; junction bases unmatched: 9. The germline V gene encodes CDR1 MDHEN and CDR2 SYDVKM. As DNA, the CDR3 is TGTGCCAGCAGTTCTGCGTCTAGCGGGCCTTACGAGCAGTACTTC. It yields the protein CASSSASSGPYEQYF.

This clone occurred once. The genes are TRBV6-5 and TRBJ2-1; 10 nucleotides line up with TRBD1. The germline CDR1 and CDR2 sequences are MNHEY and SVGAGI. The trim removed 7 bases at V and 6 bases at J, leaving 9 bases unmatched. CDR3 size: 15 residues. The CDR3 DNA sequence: TGTGCCAGCATTCCGGGACAGGGGTTTCTCAATGAGCAGTTCTTC. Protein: CASIPGQGFLNEQFF.

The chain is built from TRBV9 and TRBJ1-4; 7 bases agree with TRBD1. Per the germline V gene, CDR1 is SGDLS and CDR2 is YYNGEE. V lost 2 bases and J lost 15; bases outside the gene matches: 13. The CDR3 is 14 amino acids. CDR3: CASSVGQGDGKLFF. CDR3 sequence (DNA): TGTGCCAGCAGCGTGGGTCAGGGGGATGGGAAATTGTTTTTT.

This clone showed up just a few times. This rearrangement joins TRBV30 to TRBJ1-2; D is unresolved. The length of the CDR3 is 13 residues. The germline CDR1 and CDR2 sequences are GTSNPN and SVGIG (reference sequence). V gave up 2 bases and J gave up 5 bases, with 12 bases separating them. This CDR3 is CAWSFEGLYGYTF. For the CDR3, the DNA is TGTGCCTGGAGTTTTGAAGGGCTATATGGCTACACCTTC.

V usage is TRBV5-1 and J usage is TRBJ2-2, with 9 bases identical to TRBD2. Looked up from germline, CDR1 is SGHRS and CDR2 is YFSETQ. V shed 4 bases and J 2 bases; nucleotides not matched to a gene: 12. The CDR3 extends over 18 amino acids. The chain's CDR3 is CASSPRYSGSGNTGELFF. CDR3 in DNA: TGCGCCAGCAGCCCCCGGTATAGCGGGAGTGGTAACACCGGGGAGCTGTTTTTT.

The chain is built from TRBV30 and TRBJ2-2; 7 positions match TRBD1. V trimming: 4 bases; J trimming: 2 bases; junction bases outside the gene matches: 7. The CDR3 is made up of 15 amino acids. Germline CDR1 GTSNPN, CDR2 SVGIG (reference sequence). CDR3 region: CAWKIWDSNTGELFF. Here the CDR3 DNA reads TGTGCCTGGAAGATTTGGGACAGCAACACCGGGGAGCTGTTTTTT.

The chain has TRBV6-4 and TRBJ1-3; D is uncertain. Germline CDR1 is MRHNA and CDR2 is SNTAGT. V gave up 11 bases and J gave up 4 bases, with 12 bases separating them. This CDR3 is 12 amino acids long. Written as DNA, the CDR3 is TGTGCCCCAGTGAATGGAGGAAACACCATATATTTT. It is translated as CAPVNGGNTIYF.

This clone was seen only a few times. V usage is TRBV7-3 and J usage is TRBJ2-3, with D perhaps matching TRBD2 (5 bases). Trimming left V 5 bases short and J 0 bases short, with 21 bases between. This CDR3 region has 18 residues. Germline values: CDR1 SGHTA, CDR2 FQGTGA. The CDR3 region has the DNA TGTGCCAGCAGCCCCGGGTTAGCGCGAACCCCTAGCACAGATACGCAGTATTTT. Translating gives CASSPGLARTPSTDTQYF.

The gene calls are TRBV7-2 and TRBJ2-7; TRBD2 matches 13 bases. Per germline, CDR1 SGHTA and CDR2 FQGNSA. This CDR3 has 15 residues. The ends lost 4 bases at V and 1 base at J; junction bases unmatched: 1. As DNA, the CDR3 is TGTGCCAGCAGCTGGACTAGCGGGAGTTCCTACGAGCAGTACTTC. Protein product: CASSWTSGSSYEQYF.

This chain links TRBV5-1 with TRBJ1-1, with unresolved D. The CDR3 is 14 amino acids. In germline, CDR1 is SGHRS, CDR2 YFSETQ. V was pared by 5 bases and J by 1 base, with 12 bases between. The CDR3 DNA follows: TGCGCCAGCAGGGCGACTGGATCGAACACTGAAGCTTTCTTT. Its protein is CASRATGSNTEAFF.

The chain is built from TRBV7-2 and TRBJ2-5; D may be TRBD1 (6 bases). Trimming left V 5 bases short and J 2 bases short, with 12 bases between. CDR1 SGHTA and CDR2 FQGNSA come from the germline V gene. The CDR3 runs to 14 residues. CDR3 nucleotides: TGTGCCAGCAGCACCAACAGGGAACAAGAGACCCAGTACTTC. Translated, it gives CASSTNREQETQYF.

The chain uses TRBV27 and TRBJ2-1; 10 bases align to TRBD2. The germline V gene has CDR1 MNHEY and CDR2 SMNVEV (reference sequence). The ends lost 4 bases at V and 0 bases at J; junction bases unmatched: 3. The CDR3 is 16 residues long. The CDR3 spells CASSSPSGSSYNEQFF. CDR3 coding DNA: TGTGCCAGCAGTTCCCCTAGCGGGAGCTCCTACAATGAGCAGTTCTTC.

The CDR3 loop reads CASSPQGVGAFF. The CDR3 coding sequence is TGTGCCAGCTCACCCCAGGGTGTAGGAGCTTTCTTT. The J gene is TRBJ1-1, the V gene TRBV18, with D possibly matching TRBD1 (5 bases). V lost 3 bases and J 10 bases, leaving 12 bases between the germline ends. The CDR3 is made up of 12 amino acids. Germline CDR1 and CDR2: KGHSH and LQKENI. The full variable domain, rest sourced from reference TRBV18 and TRBJ1-1, is NAGVMQNPRHLVRRRGQEARLRCSPMKGHSHVYWYRQLPEEGLKFMVYLQKENIIDESGMPKERFSAEFPKEGPSILRIQQVVRGDSAAYFCASSPQGVGAFFGQGTRLTVV.

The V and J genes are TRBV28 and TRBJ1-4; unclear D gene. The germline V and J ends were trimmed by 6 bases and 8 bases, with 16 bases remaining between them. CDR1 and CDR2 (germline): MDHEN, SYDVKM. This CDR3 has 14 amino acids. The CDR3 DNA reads TGTGCCAGCAGAACCGGAGAAGCCAGAGAAAAACTGTTTTTT. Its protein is CASRTGEAREKLFF.

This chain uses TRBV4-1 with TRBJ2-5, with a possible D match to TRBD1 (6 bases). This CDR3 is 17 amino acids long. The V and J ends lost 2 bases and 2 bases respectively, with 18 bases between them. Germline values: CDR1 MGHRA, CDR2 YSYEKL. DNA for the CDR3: TGCGCCAGCAGCCAAAAGGCAGGGGCGGAAATACAAGAGACCCAGTACTTC. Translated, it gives CASSQKAGAEIQETQYF.

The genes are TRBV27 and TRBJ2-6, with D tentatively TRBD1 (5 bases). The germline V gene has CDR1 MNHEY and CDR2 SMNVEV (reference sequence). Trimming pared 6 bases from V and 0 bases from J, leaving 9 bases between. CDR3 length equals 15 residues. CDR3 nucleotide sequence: TGTGCCAGCAGAGGGGAAAGCTCTGGGGCCAACGTCCTGACTTTC. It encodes CASRGESSGANVLTF.

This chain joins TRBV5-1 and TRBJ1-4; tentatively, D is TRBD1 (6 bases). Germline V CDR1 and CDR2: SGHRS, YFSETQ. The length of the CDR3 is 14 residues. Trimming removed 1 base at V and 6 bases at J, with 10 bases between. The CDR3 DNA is TGCGCCAGCAGCTTGATGGGGGGCGATGAAAAACTGTTTTTT. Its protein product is CASSLMGGDEKLFF.

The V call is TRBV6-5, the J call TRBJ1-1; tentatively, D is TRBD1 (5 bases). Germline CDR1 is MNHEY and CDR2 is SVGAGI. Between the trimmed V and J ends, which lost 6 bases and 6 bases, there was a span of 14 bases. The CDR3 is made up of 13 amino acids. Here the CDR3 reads CASSSRPGAEAFF. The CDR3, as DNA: TGTGCCAGCAGCTCGAGGCCGGGGGCTGAAGCTTTCTTT.